The subject of this entry is one T cell receptor (beta chain). In germline, CDR1 is SGHDT, CDR2 YYEEEE. The V gene end was trimmed by 1 base and the J gene end by 7 bases; junction bases not matched to a gene: 9. CDR3 size: 16 residues. Original handling: The assay estimated nucleated cells by amplifying reference gene primers. Libraries were prepared by immunoSEQ multiplex PCR; TCRdb keeps only in-frame clonotypes and omits some of them. D and trimming were read from the DNA, whereas the V and J calls and clone size are those reported in that table. Of 100,000 to 150,000 clones in the sample, 65% to 80% were seen once. This record belongs to a study of blood T cell repertoires in COVID-19.

The TCR was taken from a man aged 70-80 years with acute or convalescent COVID-19. This chain uses TRBV5-6 with TRBJ2-2; 8 positions agree with TRBD2. Material: peripheral blood. The CDR3 DNA follows: TGTGCCAGCAGCTTGAGGGCTAGCGGGCACCTCGGGGAGCTGTTTTTT. Translating it yields CASSLRASGHLGELFF. Drawing the rest from reference TRBV5-6 and TRBJ2-2, the complete variable domain is DAGVTQSPTHLIKTRGQQVTLRCSPKSGHDTVSWYQQALGQGPQFIFQYYEEEERQRGNFPDRFSGHQFPNYSSELNVNALLLGDSALYLCASSLRASGHLGELFFGEGSRLTVL.